These T cell receptor beta chains were read from a single sample in a study of regulatory T cells in long-lasting Graves disease. TCRdb reprocessed the multiplex PCR reads via MiXCR and lists one record per CDR3 protein. Seen here are 300,000 to 450,000 distinct CDR3 sequences, less than 20% observed once, and the top ten hold approximately 21%. Sequenced material: peripheral blood mononuclear cells (PBMCs), taken at new diagnosis, from a patient treated with antithyroid drugs. These receptors all stem from a female donor with Graves disease. Each CDR3 is given with its conserved first and last residue. A D gene is named only where the DNA matches it firmly. Size values are once, few and many counts, or a class for expanded clones, and some rows have none.

J gene | V gene | clone size | D gene | CDR3 DNA | CDR3 protein
TRBJ2-2 | TRBV15 | many | TRBD2 | TGTGCCACCAGCATTGGACTAGCGGGAGAGGCCGGGGAGCTGTTTTTT | CATSIGLAGEAGELFF
TRBJ2-2 | TRBV7-2 | NA | NA | TGTGCCAGCAGCTTGAGCAGGGGACGGAACACCGGGGAGCTGTTTTTT | CASSLSRGRNTGELFF
TRBJ1-2 | TRBV6-9 | many | NA | TGTGCCAGCAGTTACCACGCGTCGGGTTTTCAGGACTATGGCTACACCTTC | CASSYHASGFQDYGYTF
TRBJ2-5 | TRBV12-3/TRBV12-4 | many | TRBD1 | TGTGCCAGCAGTGACAGGGAGAGGAACCAAGAGACCCAGTACTTC | CASSDRERNQETQYF
TRBJ2-1 | TRBV9 | few | NA | TGTGCCAGCAGCGTAGGGGGTAGCCCCCTTAACAATGAGCAGTTCTTC | CASSVGGSPLNNEQFF
TRBJ2-5 | TRBV5-4 | NA | NA | TGTGCCAGCAGCTTAAGTGTGGTGGCAGACCAAGAGACCCAGTACTTC | CASSLSVVADQETQYF
TRBJ2-5 | TRBV25-1 | few | NA | TGTGCCAGCAGTGAATCTGGGGGAGAGACCCAGTACTTC | CASSESGGETQYF
TRBJ2-1 | TRBV11-3 | many | NA | TGTGCCAGCAGCCAATGGGGGGATAATGAGCAGTTCTTC | CASSQWGDNEQFF
TRBJ1-6 | TRBV10-3 | NA | NA | TGTGCCATCAGGACAGACCCGGGTCTTAATTCACCCCTCCACTTT | CAIRTDPGLNSPLHF
TRBJ1-1 | TRBV9 | many | NA | TGTGCCAGCAGCCCCACAGACACTGAAGCTTTCTTT | CASSPTDTEAFF
TRBJ2-2 | TRBV11-1 | many | NA | TGTGCCAGCGCGGGGCACGCGAACACCGGGGAGCTGTTTTTT | CASAGHANTGELFF
TRBJ2-3 | TRBV2 | many | NA | TGTGCCAGCAGTGAAGCGGGGAGACAGGGCACAGATACGCAGTATTTT | CASSEAGRQGTDTQYF
TRBJ2-1 | TRBV5-5 | many | NA | TGTGCCAGCAGTAGCATGTTGGCCCTAGGGGGTGAGCAGTTCTTC | CASSSMLALGGEQFF
TRBJ2-7 | TRBV28 | many | NA | TGTGCCAGCAGTTTTTATTCGCGGTACTCCTACGAGCAGTACTTC | CASSFYSRYSYEQYF
TRBJ2-3 | TRBV10-3 | NA | NA | TGTGCCATCAGTGAGTCTATGGTACAGACCACAGATACGCAGTATTTT | CAISESMVQTTDTQYF
TRBJ2-3 | TRBV12-3/TRBV12-4 | many | NA | TGTGCCACCGTCCTCGGGACTCCTAGCACAGATACGCAGTATTTT | CATVLGTPSTDTQYF
TRBJ2-2 | TRBV29-1 | few | NA | TGCAGCGTTGAGGGACCCGGGGAGCTGTTTTTT | CSVEGPGELFF
TRBJ2-2 | TRBV6-9 | many | NA | TGTGCCAGCAGTTACAACAGGGCAGACACCGGGGAGCTGTTTTTT | CASSYNRADTGELFF
TRBJ1-3 | TRBV3-1 | many | NA | TGTGCCAGCAGCCAAGAATATGGATACGGAAACACCATATATTTT | CASSQEYGYGNTIYF
TRBJ1-2 | TRBV20-1 | NA | NA | TGCAGTGCTAGAGATTTACAGGGACTCCCGCTGGGCTACACCTTC | CSARDLQGLPLGYTF
TRBJ1-5 | TRBV15 | many | NA | TGTGCCACCAGCAGCGAGGACGGCGGGGGTCAGCCCCAGCATTTT | CATSSEDGGGQPQHF
TRBJ2-2 | TRBV27 | many | NA | TGTGCCAGCAGTTTATCACAGGCTCCCGGGGAGCTGTTTTTT | CASSLSQAPGELFF
TRBJ1-5 | TRBV20-1 | many | TRBD1 | TGCAGTGCTAGAGATGGGGGACAGAGCAATCAGCCCCAGCATTTT | CSARDGGQSNQPQHF
TRBJ2-5 | TRBV5-1 | few | TRBD2 | TGCGCCGGCAGCTTGGTTCCGGATAGCGGGAGCGGTGAGACCCAGTACTTC | CAGSLVPDSGSGETQYF
TRBJ2-1 | TRBV27 | many | NA | TGTGCCAGCAGCTTAGACCGCAGCTCCTACAATGAGCAGTTCTTC | CASSLDRSSYNEQFF
TRBJ2-5 | TRBV7-2 | NA | TRBD1 | TGTGCCAGCAGGTCAACAGGGGCAGAGACCCAGTACTTC | CASRSTGAETQYF
TRBJ1-3 | TRBV6-1 | many | NA | TGTGCCAGCAGTGATCCCCGGACAGTTGGAAACACCATATATTTT | CASSDPRTVGNTIYF
TRBJ2-1 | TRBV9 | many | TRBD1 | TGTGCCAGCAGCTTCCGACAGGGGGCTTCCACACACAATGAGCAGTTCTTC | CASSFRQGASTHNEQFF
TRBJ2-1 | TRBV2 | many | TRBD1 | TGTGCCAGCAGCCGGACAGGGGCTGTGAGCGATGAGCAGTTCTTC | CASSRTGAVSDEQFF
TRBJ2-1 | TRBV3-1 | NA | TRBD2 | TGTGCCAGCAGCCAAGGTAGCGGGAGTGCCAATGAGCAGTTCTTC | CASSQGSGSANEQFF
TRBJ2-7 | TRBV28 | few | TRBD2 | TGTGCCAGCAGGACCGGGACTAGTAAGAACGAGCAGTACTTC | CASRTGTSKNEQYF
TRBJ2-7 | TRBV29-1 | many | NA | TGCAGCGTTGCCCCACAGGGTTTCGAGCAGTACTTC | CSVAPQGFEQYF
TRBJ2-3 | TRBV28 | many | TRBD2 | TGTGCCAGCAGTTCGCTAGCGGGAGGCCGAGTTGGACAAGATGATACGCAGTATTTT | CASSSLAGGRVGQDDTQYF
TRBJ2-5 | TRBV28 | NA | TRBD1 | TGTGCCAGCAGTTTTGGCAGGGGGAAGACCCAGTACTTC | CASSFGRGKTQYF
TRBJ1-2 | TRBV4-3 | many | NA | TGCGCCAGCAGCCAGGACAGTTTAAACTATGGCTACACCTTC | CASSQDSLNYGYTF
TRBJ1-1 | TRBV12-3/TRBV12-4 | many | NA | TGTGCCAGCAGCCCGGGGGGGGCTACTGAAGCTTTCTTT | CASSPGGATEAFF
TRBJ2-3 | TRBV10-2 | many | NA | TGCGCCAGCAGTCCAACGCGGCGGGCACCTAGCACAGATACGCAGTATTTT | CASSPTRRAPSTDTQYF
TRBJ2-2 | TRBV28 | many | NA | TGTGCCAGCAGTCATTCCGGACTGACCCCGAACACCGGGGAGCTGTTTTTT | CASSHSGLTPNTGELFF
TRBJ2-1 | TRBV12-3/TRBV12-4 | many | TRBD2 | TGTGCCAGCAGACTAGCGGGAGTTTCCGAGCAGTTCTTC | CASRLAGVSEQFF
TRBJ2-7 | TRBV28 | NA | NA | TGTGCCAGCAGTCGGAGACAGGAAACCTACGAGCAGTACTTC | CASSRRQETYEQYF
TRBJ1-2 | TRBV20-1 | many | TRBD1 | TGCAGTGCTACACCCCCGACAGGGATCTATGGCTACACCTTC | CSATPPTGIYGYTF
TRBJ2-1 | TRBV5-1 | NA | NA | TGCGCCAGCAGCTTGGGATCTAGCGTGGCCCTTGCGGAGCAGTTCTTC | CASSLGSSVALAEQFF
TRBJ1-4 | TRBV18 | few | TRBD1 | TGTGCCAGCTTCTCGGACAGGGGAAGTGAAAAACTGCTTTTT | CASFSDRGSEKLLF
TRBJ2-2 | TRBV28 | few | NA | TGTGCCAGCAGTTTATGGACCGGGGAGCTGTTTTTT | CASSLWTGELFF
TRBJ2-1 | TRBV11-1 | few | TRBD2 | TGTGCCAGCAGCTTAGTGGCTAGCGGGAGTACTAATGAGCAGTTCTTC | CASSLVASGSTNEQFF
TRBJ2-7 | TRBV6-2/TRBV6-3 | few | NA | TGTGCCAGCAGCAAGACAGGGGAGGGCGAGCAGTACTTC | CASSKTGEGEQYF
TRBJ1-1 | TRBV27 | NA | NA | TGTGCCAGCAGCTCCACGGGGGGCGGGGGGAACACTGAAGCTTTCTTT | CASSSTGGGGNTEAFF
TRBJ2-2 | TRBV9 | many | TRBD1 | TGTGCCAGCAGCATGTGGACAGGGCACACCGGGGAGCTGTTTTTT | CASSMWTGHTGELFF
TRBJ2-1 | TRBV20-1 | many | TRBD2 | TGCAGTGAGACGACTAGCGGGAGGGCCTTAAATGAGCAGTTCTTC | CSETTSGRALNEQFF
TRBJ2-3 | TRBV11-2 | many | TRBD1 | TGTGCCAGCAGCTGGGGGGACAGGTTTAGCACAGATACGCAGTATTTT | CASSWGDRFSTDTQYF
TRBJ2-1 | TRBV19 | NA | NA | TGTGCCAGTAGTATCGGCCTCGACAATGAGCAGTTCTTC | CASSIGLDNEQFF
TRBJ2-1 | TRBV7-9 | many | NA | TGTGCCAGCACCCTTGCCGGTAATGAGCAGTTCTTC | CASTLAGNEQFF
TRBJ2-7 | TRBV28 | NA | NA | TGTGCCAGCAGCCCCGCTAGCGTCTCCTACGAGCAGTACTTC | CASSPASVSYEQYF
TRBJ1-1 | TRBV12-3/TRBV12-4 | many | TRBD1 | TGTGCCAGCAGCCCTTATAGGGACAGGGAGGTTGAAGCTTTCTTT | CASSPYRDREVEAFF
TRBJ2-7 | TRBV27 | many | TRBD1 | TGTGCCAGCAGTCCGTCCCCCGGGACAGGGTTTAACGAGCAGTACTTC | CASSPSPGTGFNEQYF
TRBJ1-2 | TRBV20-1 | many | NA | TGCAGTGCTAGGCGCCCCTCTACAGGGACTGCTGGCTACACCTTC | CSARRPSTGTAGYTF
TRBJ1-2 | TRBV10-3 | NA | NA | TGTGCCATCAGTGAGGGCCGAAGCCCCGCTCAGAACTATGGCTACACCTTC | CAISEGRSPAQNYGYTF
TRBJ2-7 | TRBV28 | many | NA | TGTGCCAGCAGTTTTTTGCAGGGTCCCTCCGAGCAGTACTTC | CASSFLQGPSEQYF
TRBJ1-2 | TRBV12-3/TRBV12-4 | NA | TRBD1 | TGTGCCAGCAGTTTGACAGGGGGAGACTATGGCTACACCTTC | CASSLTGGDYGYTF
TRBJ2-5 | TRBV27 | many | TRBD1 | TGTGCCAGCAGTTCCACAGGGGGCAGAGAGACCCAGTACTTC | CASSSTGGRETQYF